Each of the 17 T cell receptor beta chains below was sequenced from the same sample in a study of Graves' ophthalmopathy and Graves' hyperthyroidism. RNA transcripts were the source from which TCR beta CDR3 regions were amplified. Investigators did first-round RT-PCR with HTBI primers, then second-round multiplex PCR. TCRdb used MiXCR to reprocess the multiplex PCR reads, holding one entry per CDR3 protein. In the table there are 680,000 or so distinct CDR3 sequences, 22% of which are singletons. The sequencing input was peripheral blood. All receptors come from a woman aged 18-29 years with stable Graves' hyperthyroidism. Some clones in this sample may be carry-over from other donors' samples.

This clonotype has at least ten counts. V is TRBV15 and J is TRBJ2-7; perhaps D is TRBD1 or TRBD2 (6 bases each). Germline V gives CDR1 LNHNV, CDR2 YYDKDF (reference sequence). The CDR3 runs to 16 residues. Deletions cut 0 bases from V and 0 bases from J, with 12 bases between. DNA of the CDR3: TGTGCCACCAGCAGAGATCCGGGGGCGAGCTCCTACGAGCAGTACTTC. It yields the protein CATSRDPGASSYEQYF.

In DNA form, the CDR3 reads TGTGCCAGCAGTTTTCGGACCTGGAGCACTGAAGCTTTCTTT. As protein: CASSFRTWSTEAFF. The V call is TRBV6-5, the J call TRBJ1-1, with unresolved D. V gave up 4 bases and J gave up 4 bases, with 13 bases separating them. Germline CDR1 reads MNHEY; CDR2 reads SVGAGI. The CDR3 runs 14 residues.

The V gene is TRBV27, the J gene TRBJ2-7; D call uncertain. V was cut by 1 base and J by 0 bases, with 7 bases left in between. CDR1 and CDR2 from the germline V gene are MNHEY and SMNVEV (reference sequence). The CDR3 has 14 residues. The CDR3: CASSLLYASYEQYF. Here the CDR3 DNA reads TGTGCCAGCAGTTTATTGTACGCCTCCTACGAGCAGTACTTC.

This clonotype was counted many times. The CDR3 coding sequence is TGTGCCACCAGTGATTCGCCGGGACAGGGGAACTATGGCTACACCTTC. It yields the protein CATSDSPGQGNYGYTF. The gene calls are TRBV24-1 and TRBJ1-2; 10 nucleotides match TRBD1. The length of the CDR3 is 16 residues. V lost 2 bases, J lost 2 bases, and 4 bases stayed unmatched. Germline V lookup: CDR1 KGHDR, CDR2 SFDVKD.

The table lists this clonotype with many counts. The rearrangement uses TRBV10-3 and TRBJ1-5, with D perhaps TRBD1 (5 bases). The CDR3 runs to 15 residues. Germline V gives CDR1 ENHRY, CDR2 SYGVKD. V shed 0 bases and J shed 2 bases, with 8 bases lying between them. CDR3 protein: CAISESTGRNQPQHF. CDR3 in DNA: TGTGCCATCAGTGAGTCAACAGGACGCAATCAGCCCCAGCATTTT.

This clonotype has ten or more counts. The CDR3 region has the DNA TGTGCCAGCAGTCTCAACAGGGATATGAACACTGAAGCTTTCTTT. Encoded protein: CASSLNRDMNTEAFF. This rearrangement joins TRBV6-1 to TRBJ1-1, with D maybe TRBD1 (6 bases). The CDR3 runs 15 residues. The germline V and J ends were trimmed by 5 bases and 0 bases, with 13 bases remaining between them. Per germline, CDR1 MNHNS and CDR2 SASEGT.

This clonotype was counted at least ten times. This CDR3 reads CASSDAAGEYYTF. CDR3 nucleotides: TGTGCCAGCAGTGATGCCGCGGGGGAGTACTACACCTTC. The J gene is TRBJ1-2, the V gene TRBV6-1, with D possibly matching TRBD1 (5 bases). Germline V gene sequence: CDR1 MNHNS, CDR2 SASEGT. There are 13 residues in the CDR3. The V end was cut by 3 bases, the J end by 10 bases, with 15 bases between.

This clonotype has at least ten counts. The chain combines TRBV27 with TRBJ1-1; D not resolved. CDR3 length: 13 residues. Trimming stripped 5 bases from V and 2 bases from J, with 9 bases between. Germline V gene sequence: CDR1 MNHEY, CDR2 SMNVEV (reference sequence). The CDR3 region is CASSARINTEAFF. CDR3 coding DNA: TGTGCCAGCAGTGCCCGGATTAACACTGAAGCTTTCTTT.

The chain is built from TRBV5-1 and TRBJ1-1, with TRBD1 matching 12 bases. The CDR3 covers 18 residues. V was pared by 0 bases and J by 3 bases, with 9 bases of the junction left unmatched. Germline V gene sequence: CDR1 SGHRS, CDR2 YFSETQ. This chain's CDR3 is CASSLDRWDRGRDTEAFF. In nucleotides, the CDR3 is TGCGCCAGCAGCTTGGACCGATGGGACAGGGGGCGGGACACTGAAGCTTTCTTT.

This rearrangement joins TRBV6-1 to TRBJ1-6, with 7 bases identical to TRBD1. V was clipped by 3 bases and J by 4 bases; unmatched bases: 3. This CDR3 has 15 residues. Germline V gives CDR1 MNHNS, CDR2 SASEGT. The CDR3 DNA reads as TGTGCCAGCAGTGACAGGGGGGTTTATAATTCACCCCTCCACTTT. Translation gives CASSDRGVYNSPLHF.

A note on this clonotype: A read error may be the cause here, since a much bigger clone is one base away. CDR3 nucleotides: TGTGCCGGCAGCCTAATGGGGTATCAGCCCCAGCATTTT. Its translation: CAGSLMGYQPQHF. This rearrangement joins TRBV11-2 to TRBJ1-5; no firm D call. The length of the CDR3 is 13 residues. Germline V gene lookup returns CDR1 SGHAT and CDR2 FQNNGV.

This clonotype was detected many times. The chain couples TRBV19 to TRBJ1-1; weak D call: TRBD1 (5 bases). The germline CDR1 and CDR2 sequences are LNHDA and SQIVND (reference sequence). Trimming removed 10 bases at V and 2 bases at J, with 11 bases between. The CDR3 sequence is 12 residues long. The CDR3 nucleotides read TGTGCCACTGGACATCTAAACACTGAAGCTTTCTTT. Translating it yields CATGHLNTEAFF.

Here the CDR3 reads CASSLGTIGGYTF. The CDR3 DNA reads TGTGCCAGCAGTTTAGGGACAATCGGTGGCTACACCTTC. The rearrangement links TRBV28 to TRBJ1-2; perhaps TRBD1 as D (6 bases). Trimming took off 2 bases at V and 7 bases at J, with 11 bases between the two ends. The V gene's germline CDR1 is MDHEN and CDR2 SYDVKM. The CDR3 loop spans 13 amino acids.

This clonotype has ten or more counts. J is TRBJ2-5 and V is TRBV11-3; D is perhaps TRBD2 (6 bases). Germline V gives CDR1 SGHNT, CDR2 YENEEA. The CDR3 spans 17 residues. V was shortened by 3 bases and J by 0 bases, with 17 bases between the two germline ends. The CDR3 sequence is CASSFPRVADNQETQYF. In nucleotides, the CDR3 is TGTGCCAGCAGCTTCCCTCGGGTAGCGGATAACCAAGAGACCCAGTACTTC.

CDR3 nucleotides: TGTGCCAGCAGCGTAGGGGACAGAGTGAACACCGGGGAGCTGTTTTTT. Translation: CASSVGDRVNTGELFF. The V call is TRBV9, the J call TRBJ2-2; the match to TRBD1 covers 7 bases. The CDR3 is 16 residues long. The J segment lost 1 base and the V segment lost 0 bases, leaving 3 bases of the junction unmatched. Germline CDR1 reads SGDLS; CDR2 reads YYNGEE.

This chain links TRBV6-1 with TRBJ2-7; tentatively, D is TRBD1 (6 bases). V was clipped by 4 bases and J by 3 bases, with 13 bases between them. This CDR3 comprises 14 residues. CDR1 and CDR2 (germline): MNHNS, SASEGT. DNA of the CDR3: TGTGCCAGCAGTGCGCTACAGGGTAACTACGAGCAGTACTTC. It specifies CASSALQGNYEQYF.

This clonotype was seen at least ten times. J is TRBJ1-5 and V is TRBV6-1, with 11 bases aligning to TRBD1. V was clipped by 6 bases and J by 4 bases; unmatched bases: 5. Germline assignment: CDR1 MNHNS and CDR2 SASEGT. The CDR3 contains 15 residues. CDR3 bases: TGTGCCAGCAGACGGGACAGGGGGATGAATCAGCCCCAGCATTTT. This sequence encodes CASRRDRGMNQPQHF.